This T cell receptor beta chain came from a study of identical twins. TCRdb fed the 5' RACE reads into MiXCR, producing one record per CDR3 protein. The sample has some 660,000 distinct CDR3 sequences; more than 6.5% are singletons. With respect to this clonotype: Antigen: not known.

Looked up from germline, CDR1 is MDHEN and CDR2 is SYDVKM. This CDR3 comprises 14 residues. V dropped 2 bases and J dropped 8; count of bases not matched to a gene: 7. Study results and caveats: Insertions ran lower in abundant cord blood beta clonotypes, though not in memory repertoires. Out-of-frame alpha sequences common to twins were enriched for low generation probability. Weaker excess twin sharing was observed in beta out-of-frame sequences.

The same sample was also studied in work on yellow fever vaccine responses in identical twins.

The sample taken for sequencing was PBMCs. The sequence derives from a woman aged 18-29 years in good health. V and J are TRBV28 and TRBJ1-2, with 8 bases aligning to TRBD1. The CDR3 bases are TGTGCCAGCAGTTTACGGGTCAGGGGGCACGGCTACACCTTC. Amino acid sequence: CASSLRVRGHGYTF.